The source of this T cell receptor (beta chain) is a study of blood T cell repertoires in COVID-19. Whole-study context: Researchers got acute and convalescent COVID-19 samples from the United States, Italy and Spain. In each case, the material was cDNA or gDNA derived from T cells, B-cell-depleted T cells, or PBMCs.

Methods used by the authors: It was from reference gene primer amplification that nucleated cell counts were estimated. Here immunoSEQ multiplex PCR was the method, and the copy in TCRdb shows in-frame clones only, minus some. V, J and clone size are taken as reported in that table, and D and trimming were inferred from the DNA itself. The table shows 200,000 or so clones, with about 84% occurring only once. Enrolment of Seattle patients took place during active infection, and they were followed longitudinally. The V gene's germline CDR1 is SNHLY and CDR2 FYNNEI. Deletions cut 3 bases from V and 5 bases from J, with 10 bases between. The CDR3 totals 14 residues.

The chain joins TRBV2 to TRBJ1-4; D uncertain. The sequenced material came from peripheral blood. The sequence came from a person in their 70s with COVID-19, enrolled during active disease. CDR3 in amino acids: CASSDGQRNEKLFF. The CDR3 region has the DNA TGTGCCAGCAGTGATGGGCAAAGGAATGAAAAACTGTTTTTT. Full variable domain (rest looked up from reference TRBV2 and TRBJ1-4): EPEVTQTPSHQVTQMGQEVILRCVPISNHLYFYWYRQILGQKVEFLVSFYNNEISEKSEIFDDQFSVERPDGSNFTLKIRSTKLEDSAMYFCASSDGQRNEKLFFGSGTQLSVL.